Listed here is a single T cell receptor beta chain. The junction shows a germline mismatch at one end, possibly a read error. This entry belongs to a study of blood T cells in healthy people across ages. A sample-barcoded 5' primer and a J-beta primer mix were used in a second PCR of roughly 7 to 12 cycles. Researchers report that a template-switch adaptor with 12 random nucleotides tagged each cDNA molecule. Using its own MiXCR run on the 5' RACE reads, TCRdb lists one record per CDR3 protein. The sample carries approximately 810,000 distinct CDR3 sequences, around 36% recorded once. Looked up from germline, CDR1 is SGHTA and CDR2 is FQGNSA. This CDR3 contains 17 residues.

Specimen: blood. This chain links TRBV7-2 with TRBJ2-6; tentative D call: TRBD1 (5 bases). The TCR sequence derives from a man aged 18-30 years in good health. For the CDR3, the DNA is TGTGCCAGCAGCTTAGTTGTCCTTTTCTCTGGGGCCAACGCCCTGACTTTC. Residues: CASSLVVLFSGANALTF.